This T cell receptor (beta chain) was identified in a study of T cell responses to AZD1222 COVID-19 vaccine. For the study at large: Second-dose intervals of approximately 4 or approximately 12 weeks were pooled. Study-wide findings and caveats: White British ancestry dominated among donors, who included more females, and clonal diversity was possibly underestimated. Spike-specific TCR breadth rose after two AZD1222 doses, and depth rose as well. Repertoires were collected only later (after the peak T cell response had occurred).

A word on this clone: Antigen specificity is unknown.

Sequenced by immunoSEQ multiplex PCR; TCRdb stores in-frame clones only, minus some. The data contain some 92,000 clones, roughly 90% of them singletons. CDR1 and CDR2 (germline): MNHEY, SVGEGT. V was cut by 0 bases and J by 1 base, with 11 bases left in between. The CDR3 sequence is 16 residues long. This sample comprised peripheral blood, obtained on day 0 of AZD1222 vaccination. The origin of this receptor is an adult in good health. The chain links TRBV6-2 or TRBV6-3 to TRBJ2-3; D may be TRBD2 (6 bases). In nucleotides, the CDR3 is TGTGCCAGCAGTTACTCGGAGGGAGAGGGCACAGATACGCAGTATTTT. Its translation is CASSYSEGEGTDTQYF.